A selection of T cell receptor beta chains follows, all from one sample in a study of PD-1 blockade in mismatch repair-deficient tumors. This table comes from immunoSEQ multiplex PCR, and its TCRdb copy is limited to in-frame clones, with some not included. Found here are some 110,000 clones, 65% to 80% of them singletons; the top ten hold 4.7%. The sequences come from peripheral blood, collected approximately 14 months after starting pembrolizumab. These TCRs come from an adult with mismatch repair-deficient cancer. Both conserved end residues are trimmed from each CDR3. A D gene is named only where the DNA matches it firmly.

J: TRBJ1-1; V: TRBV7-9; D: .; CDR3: ASTLQQNTEAF
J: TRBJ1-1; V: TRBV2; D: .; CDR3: ASSELGGDNTEAF
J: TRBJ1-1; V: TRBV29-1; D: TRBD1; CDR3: SVGGQVGNTEAF
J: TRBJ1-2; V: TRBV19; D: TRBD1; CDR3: ASRTGSLPYGYT
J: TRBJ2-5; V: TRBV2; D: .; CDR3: ASSEGVGRATQY
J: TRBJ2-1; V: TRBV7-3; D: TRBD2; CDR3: ASSVSGRSDEQF
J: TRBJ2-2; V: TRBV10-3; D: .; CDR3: AIRLDPNTGELF
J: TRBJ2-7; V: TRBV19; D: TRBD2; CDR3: ASSFSGPYEQY
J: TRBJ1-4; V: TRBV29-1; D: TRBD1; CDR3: SVRRGLDNEKLF
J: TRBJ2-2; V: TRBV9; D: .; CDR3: ASSVFWEAGELF
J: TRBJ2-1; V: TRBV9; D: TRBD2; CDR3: ASSDRSGSFDEQF
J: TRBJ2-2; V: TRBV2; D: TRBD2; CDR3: ASSEGTSVWGTGELF
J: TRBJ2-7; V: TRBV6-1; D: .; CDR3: ASSEYKKISYEQY
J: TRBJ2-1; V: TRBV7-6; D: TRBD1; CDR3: ASSSPPGTVSDEQF
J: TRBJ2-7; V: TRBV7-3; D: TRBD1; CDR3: ASSLFRTGQY
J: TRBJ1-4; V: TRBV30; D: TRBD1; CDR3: AWSPGQGVEKLF
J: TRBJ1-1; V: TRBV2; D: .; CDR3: ASSTDLIRAEAF
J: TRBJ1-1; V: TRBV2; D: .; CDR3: ASSGEGVTEAF
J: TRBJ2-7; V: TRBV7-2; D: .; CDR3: ASSLEAGSHEQY
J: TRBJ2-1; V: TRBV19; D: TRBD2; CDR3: ASMAGLATRNEQF
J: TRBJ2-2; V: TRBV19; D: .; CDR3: ASSRWGELF
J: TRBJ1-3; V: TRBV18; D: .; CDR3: ASSPGLADGNTIY
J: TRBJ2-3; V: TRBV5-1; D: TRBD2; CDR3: ASSPTSGRTDTQY
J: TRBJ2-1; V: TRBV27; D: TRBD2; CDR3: ASSLSGGTRTHEQF
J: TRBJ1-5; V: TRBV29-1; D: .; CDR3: SVASGAINQPQH
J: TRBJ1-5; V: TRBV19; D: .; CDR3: ASSYQQGNQPQH
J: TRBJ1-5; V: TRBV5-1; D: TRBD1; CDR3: ASKKDRGNQPQH
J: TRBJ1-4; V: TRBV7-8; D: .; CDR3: ASSLQGGREKLF
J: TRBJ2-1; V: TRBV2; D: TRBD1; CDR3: ASSPLRTGGNEQF
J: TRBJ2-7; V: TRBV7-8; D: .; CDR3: ASSHIVPGAYEQY
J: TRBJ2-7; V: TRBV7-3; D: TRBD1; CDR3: ASSLSQGAAYEQY
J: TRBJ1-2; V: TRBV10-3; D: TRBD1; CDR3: AISESGGQEYGYT
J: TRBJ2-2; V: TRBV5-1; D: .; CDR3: ASSFEVEGELF
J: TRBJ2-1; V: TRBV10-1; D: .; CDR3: ASSESDVGVYNEQF
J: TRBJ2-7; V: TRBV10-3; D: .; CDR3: AISESTGSYEQY
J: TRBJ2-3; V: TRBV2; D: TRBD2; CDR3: ASTSPWREGQADTQY
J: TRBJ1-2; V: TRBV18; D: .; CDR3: ASSPPGGDYT
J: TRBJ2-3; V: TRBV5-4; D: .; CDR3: ASAEGISGDTQY
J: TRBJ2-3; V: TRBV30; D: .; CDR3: AWSVQGTDTQY
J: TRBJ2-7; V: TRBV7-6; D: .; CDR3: ASSLAGDSTYEQY
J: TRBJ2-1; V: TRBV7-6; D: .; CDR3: ASTPGGRSAYNEQF
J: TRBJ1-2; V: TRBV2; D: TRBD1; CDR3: ASNRGYGYT
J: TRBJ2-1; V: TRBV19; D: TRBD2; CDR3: ASSTGRTSGKDEQF
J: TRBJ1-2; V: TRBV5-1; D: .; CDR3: ASSPTANYGYT
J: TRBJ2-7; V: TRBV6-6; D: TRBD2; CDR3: ASSTRAGGPSEQY
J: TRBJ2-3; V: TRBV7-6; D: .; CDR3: ASSLGLGEGTDTQY
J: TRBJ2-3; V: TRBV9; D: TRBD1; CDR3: ASSAQRDSWADTQY
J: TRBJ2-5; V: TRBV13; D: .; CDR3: ASSSDAKTQY
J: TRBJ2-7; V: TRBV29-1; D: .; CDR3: SVDGSSYEQY
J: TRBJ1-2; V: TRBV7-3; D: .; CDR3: ASSFGAKGGYT
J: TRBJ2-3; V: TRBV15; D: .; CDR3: ATSRGPGGSTDTQY
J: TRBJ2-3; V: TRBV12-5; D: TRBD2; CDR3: ASGLYLAGALDTQY
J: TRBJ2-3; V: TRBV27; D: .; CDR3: ASSLTVASTDTQY
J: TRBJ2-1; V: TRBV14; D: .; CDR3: ASSQQSHVGSYNEQF